This T cell receptor (beta chain) derives from a study of blood T cell repertoires in COVID-19. Study as a whole: The origin of the acute and convalescent COVID-19 samples was the United States, Italy and Spain. PBMCs, B-cell-depleted T cells, or T cells provided the cDNA or gDNA that made up the material.

Original processing methods: Estimation of nucleated cell counts was performed using reference gene primer amplification. Repertoires were generated with immunoSEQ multiplex PCR, while TCRdb's copy carries only in-frame clones and drops some. Clone size and V and J calls were adopted from that table, with D and trimming inferred from the DNA. The sample consists of approximately 220,000 clones, over 70% of them appearing once. Sequencing was done on a sample of peripheral blood. The sequence came from a woman at least 80 years old with acute or convalescent COVID-19.

The CDR3 coding sequence is TGTGCCAGCAGCCAAGATTCGACAGGGTCAGGAGGCTACACCTTC. Encoded protein: CASSQDSTGSGGYTF. The rearrangement links TRBV3-1 (or the pseudogene TRBV3-2) to TRBJ1-2; 7 nucleotides agree with TRBD1. CDR3 length: 15 residues. Germline V gene lookup returns CDR1 LGHDT and CDR2 YNNKEL (reference sequence). With V trimmed by 0 bases and J by 8 bases, 9 bases remained unmatched.